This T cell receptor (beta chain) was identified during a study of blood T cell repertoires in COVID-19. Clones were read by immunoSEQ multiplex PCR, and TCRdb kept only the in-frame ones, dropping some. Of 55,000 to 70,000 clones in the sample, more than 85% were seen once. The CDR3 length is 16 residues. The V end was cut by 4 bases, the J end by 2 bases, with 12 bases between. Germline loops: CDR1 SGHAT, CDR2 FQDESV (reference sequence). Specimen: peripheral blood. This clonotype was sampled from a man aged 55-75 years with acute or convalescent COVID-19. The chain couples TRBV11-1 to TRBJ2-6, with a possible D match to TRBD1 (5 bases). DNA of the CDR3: TGTGCCAGCAGCTCCTCCAGGGTGGCTGGGGCCAACGTCCTGACTTTC. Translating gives CASSSSRVAGANVLTF.